Listed here are 26 T cell receptor beta chains from one sample, sequenced in a study of cytomegalovirus exposure and HLA in healthy donors. Vbeta (60) and Jbeta (13) primers were used in the PCR. Generated by immunoSEQ multiplex PCR, the TCRdb table keeps only in-frame clones and is missing some. The sample includes some 120,000 clones, less than 85% of them seen just once. The sequencing input was PBMCs. Receptors originate from a male donor in good health and CMV-seronegative.

The chain combines TRBV11-3 with TRBJ2-1; 9 bases map to TRBD1. Trimming cost V 4 bases and J 9 bases; bases outside gene matches: 13. The CDR3 consists of 16 residues. Germline-derived CDR1 and CDR2 are SGHNT and YENEEA. The CDR3 is CASSYTPGTGKTEQFF. In nucleotides, the CDR3 is TGTGCCAGCAGCTATACACCGGGGACAGGGAAGACTGAGCAGTTCTTC.

The chain uses TRBV10-3 and TRBJ1-1; 8 nucleotides agree with TRBD1. Losses at the gene ends were 6 bases for V and 7 bases for J; bases not matched to a gene: 7. CDR3 length equals 13 residues. Germline V lookup: CDR1 ENHRY, CDR2 SYGVKD. CDR3 sequence reads: CAIRQGVKGEAFF. The CDR3 DNA follows: TGTGCCATCAGACAGGGGGTTAAAGGTGAAGCTTTCTTT.

The chain combines TRBV6-1 with TRBJ2-2; 11 nucleotides align to TRBD2. V dropped 2 bases and J dropped 6; count of bases not matched to a gene: 2. This CDR3 comprises 15 residues. CDR1 and CDR2 from the germline V gene are MNHNS and SASEGT. The CDR3 protein is CASSESSGGAGELFF. The CDR3 DNA reads TGTGCCAGCAGTGAAAGTAGCGGGGGGGCCGGGGAGCTGTTTTTT.

The gene calls are TRBV27 and TRBJ2-7; possibly TRBD1 for D (6 bases). This CDR3 spans 13 amino acids. Trimming cost V 8 bases and J 5 bases, with 16 bases left between them. From germline, CDR1 is MNHEY and CDR2 SMNVEV (reference sequence). This chain's CDR3 is CASRRTGWNEQYF. DNA for the CDR3: TGTGCCAGCCGACGAACAGGGTGGAACGAGCAGTACTTC.

The chain employs TRBV11-3 and TRBJ2-5; weak D call: TRBD1 (6 bases). The CDR3 runs to 15 residues. The V gene's germline CDR1 is SGHNT and CDR2 YENEEA. V was cut by 5 bases and J by 1 base, with 14 bases left in between. The CDR3 protein is CASSARDTRQETQYF. The CDR3 bases are TGTGCCAGCAGCGCCCGGGACACCCGCCAAGAGACCCAGTACTTC.

This chain uses TRBV4-3 with TRBJ1-6, with D possibly matching TRBD1 (6 bases). The length of the CDR3 is 18 residues. CDR1 and CDR2 from the germline V gene are LGHNA and YSLEER. With 2 bases removed from V and 9 bases from J, the gap between germline ends came to 23 bases. The CDR3 sequence is CASSQPGHRVPLVSPLHF. CDR3 in DNA: TGCGCCAGCAGCCAACCCGGGCACAGGGTTCCCCTCGTTTCACCCCTCCACTTT.

This chain connects TRBV19 to TRBJ2-1, with TRBD2 matching over 8 bases. With V trimmed by 7 bases and J by 1 base, 15 bases remained unmatched. This CDR3 spans 18 amino acids. From germline, CDR1 is LNHDA and CDR2 SQIVND (reference sequence). Written as DNA, the CDR3 is TGTGCCAGTATCCCCCGAGGGAGCGGGAGTAGTTCCTACAATGAGCAGTTCTTC. It yields the protein CASIPRGSGSSSYNEQFF. The full variable domain, its missing parts supplied by reference TRBV19 and TRBJ2-1, is DGGITQSPKYLFRKEGQNVTLSCEQNLNHDAMYWYRQDPGQGLRLIYYSQIVNDFQKGDIAEGYSVSREKKESFPLTVTSAQKNPTAFYLCASIPRGSGSSSYNEQFFGPGTRLTVL.

Concerning this clone: An end of the junction differs from the germline gene, which may be a read error. V gene TRBV7-9 combines with J gene TRBJ2-7; 8 nucleotides agree with TRBD2. The CDR3 sequence is 11 residues long. CDR1 is SEHNR and CDR2 is FQNEAQ in the germline V gene (reference sequence). CDR3 in DNA: TGTTCCAGCAGCCCGGGAGGGGAGCAGTACTTC. Protein sequence: CSSSPGGEQYF.

The chain has TRBV2 and TRBJ1-1; D call uncertain. CDR3 length equals 14 residues. CDR1 and CDR2 from the germline V gene are SNHLY and FYNNEI. V was trimmed by 4 bases and J by 3 bases, leaving 12 bases between them. The CDR3 coding sequence is TGTGCCAGCAGTGTTAACGGGGATGACACTGAAGCTTTCTTT. Translating it yields CASSVNGDDTEAFF. Together with reference TRBV2 and TRBJ1-1, the CDR3 gives the full variable domain: EPEVTQTPSHQVTQMGQEVILRCVPISNHLYFYWYRQILGQKVEFLVSFYNNEISEKSEIFDDQFSVERPDGSNFTLKIRSTKLEDSAMYFCASSVNGDDTEAFFGQGTRLTVV.

The chain employs TRBV5-1 and TRBJ1-1; 7 bases agree with TRBD1. J lost 0 bases, V lost 4 bases, and 9 bases had no gene match. CDR3 length: 16 amino acids. CDR1 is SGHRS and CDR2 is YFSETQ in the germline V gene. CDR3 in amino acids: CASSTEGQNMNTEAFF. DNA for the CDR3: TGCGCCAGCAGCACCGAGGGACAGAACATGAACACTGAAGCTTTCTTT.

This clone occurred many times. The chain couples TRBV19 to TRBJ2-5, with TRBD2 as a possible D gene (6 bases). In germline, CDR1 is LNHDA, CDR2 SQIVND (reference sequence). Between the trimmed V and J ends, which lost 9 bases and 2 bases, there was a span of 19 bases. The CDR3 covers 15 residues. CDR3 amino acids: CASSRGGSGQETQYF. In DNA form, the CDR3 reads TGTGCCAGCAGCCGGGGTGGTAGCGGTCAAGAGACCCAGTACTTC.

The chain combines TRBV11-2 with TRBJ2-1; D is unresolved. CDR3 length: 14 amino acids. Germline V lookup: CDR1 SGHAT, CDR2 FQNNGV. V was shortened by 3 bases and J by 1 base, with 7 bases between the two germline ends. The CDR3 sequence is CASSFGPSYNEQFF. In nucleotides, the CDR3 is TGTGCCAGCAGCTTTGGGCCGTCCTACAATGAGCAGTTCTTC.

V and J are TRBV6-4 and TRBJ2-1; the D gene is possibly TRBD2 (5 bases). Looked up from germline, CDR1 is MRHNA and CDR2 is SNTAGT. This CDR3 spans 14 amino acids. The V end was cut by 0 bases, the J end by 3 bases, with 6 bases between. CDR3 DNA sequence: TGTGCCAGCAGTGACTCACTAGACTACAATGAGCAGTTCTTC. This translates into CASSDSLDYNEQFF.

The chain joins TRBV5-4 to TRBJ1-2; 7 bases match TRBD1. The germline V gene has CDR1 SGHNT and CDR2 YYREEE (reference sequence). This CDR3 spans 15 amino acids. The V and J ends lost 4 bases and 4 bases, in that order; junction bases with no gene match: 10. CDR3 sequence (DNA): TGTGCCAGCAGCCGAGAGACAGGGAGAGGCTATGGCTACACCTTC. It encodes CASSRETGRGYGYTF.

V usage is TRBV7-9 and J usage is TRBJ2-3; the D is unclear. Trimming cost V 1 base and J 5 bases, with 10 bases left between them. Germline V CDR1 and CDR2: SEHNR, FQNEAQ (reference sequence). This CDR3 is 14 amino acids long. CDR3 in amino acids: CASSLGLSVDTQYF. The DNA of the CDR3 is TGTGCCAGCAGCTTAGGCCTCTCGGTAGATACGCAGTATTTT.

The genes are TRBV5-5 and TRBJ2-7; 8 bases align to TRBD1. V shed 5 bases and J 3 bases; nucleotides not matched to a gene: 7. CDR1 SGHKS and CDR2 YYEKEE come from the germline V gene (reference sequence). The CDR3 has 14 residues. CDR3 nucleotides: TGTGCCAGCAGGATTTACGGACAGGGCTACGAGCAGTACTTC. It translates to CASRIYGQGYEQYF.

V gene TRBV5-6 combines with J gene TRBJ1-1; D possibly corresponds to TRBD1 (6 bases). Germline V gene sequence: CDR1 SGHDT, CDR2 YYEEEE. The CDR3 is made up of 16 amino acids. Trimming cost V 5 bases and J 1 base, with 18 bases left between them. CDR3: CASSLSFGTSNTEAFF. The CDR3 DNA reads TGTGCCAGCAGTCTTTCCTTCGGGACATCGAACACTGAAGCTTTCTTT.

V gene TRBV30 combines with J gene TRBJ2-3, with 8 bases lining up with TRBD2. The ends lost 4 bases at V and 2 bases at J; junction bases unmatched: 8. This CDR3 is 15 amino acids long. Germline values: CDR1 GTSNPN, CDR2 SVGIG (reference sequence). The CDR3 reads CAWIAGGGFTDTQYF. The CDR3 DNA sequence: TGTGCCTGGATTGCGGGGGGTGGATTCACAGATACGCAGTATTTT.

This chain connects TRBV7-3 to TRBJ2-3; 7 bases map to TRBD2. The CDR3 runs to 14 residues. The V segment lost 6 bases and the J segment 4 bases; nucleotides outside the gene matches: 7. Germline-derived CDR1 and CDR2 are SGHTA and FQGTGA. The CDR3 protein is CASSPRGGADTQYF. CDR3 coding DNA: TGTGCCAGCAGTCCCCGTGGGGGGGCAGATACGCAGTATTTT.

The V and J genes are TRBV11-2 and TRBJ2-5; the D gene is possibly TRBD1 (6 bases). The germline CDR1 and CDR2 sequences are SGHAT and FQNNGV. The CDR3 has 15 amino acids. Trimming left V 2 bases short and J 2 bases short, with 12 bases between. The CDR3 loop is CASSLSPGQQETQYF. The CDR3 DNA follows: TGTGCCAGCAGCTTATCGCCCGGACAGCAAGAGACCCAGTACTTC.

This clone was observed once. This chain joins TRBV15 and TRBJ2-4; TRBD2 is a possible D gene (6 bases). V shed 0 bases and J shed 11 bases, with 29 bases lying between them. The CDR3 length is 19 residues. Germline values: CDR1 LNHNV, CDR2 YYDKDF (reference sequence). The chain's CDR3 is CATSRERLAYNQPGGFQYF. The DNA of the CDR3 is TGTGCCACCAGCAGAGAGAGGCTGGCATATAACCAACCCGGGGGATTTCAGTACTTC. Together with reference TRBV15 and TRBJ2-4, the CDR3 gives the full variable domain: DAMVIQNPRYQVTQFGKPVTLSCSQTLNHNVMYWYQQKSSQAPKLLFHYYDKDFNNEADTPDNFQSRRPNTSFCFLDIRSPGLGDTAMYLCATSRERLAYNQPGGFQYFGAGTRLSVL.

The rearrangement links TRBV4-1 to TRBJ2-1; the D gene is possibly TRBD1 (6 bases). There are 13 residues in the CDR3. V gave up 0 bases and J gave up 10 bases, with 10 bases separating them. Germline CDR1 and CDR2: MGHRA and YSYEKL. The CDR3 bases are TGCGCCAGCAGCCAAGATACAGGGTGGGAGCAGTTCTTC. Its protein product is CASSQDTGWEQFF.

This rearrangement joins TRBV15 to TRBJ2-7; 9 positions agree with TRBD1. This CDR3 has 15 residues. Germline lookup yields CDR1 LNHNV and CDR2 YYDKDF (reference sequence). V gave up 5 bases and J gave up 2 bases; unmatched junction bases: 7. CDR3 coding DNA: TGTGCCACCAGCCGCTCCGGGACAGGGACCTACGAGCAGTACTTC. Translated: CATSRSGTGTYEQYF.

The genes are TRBV7-9 and TRBJ1-6; D remains unclear. V was clipped by 5 bases and J by 7 bases, with 18 bases between them. This CDR3 is 16 amino acids long. CDR1 SEHNR and CDR2 FQNEAQ come from the germline V gene (reference sequence). The CDR3 loop is CASSNMEGRPNSPLHF. The CDR3 bases are TGTGCCAGCAGCAATATGGAGGGCAGGCCCAATTCACCCCTCCACTTT.

The chain recombines TRBV7-8 with TRBJ2-2, with 10 bases matching TRBD1. With 4 bases clipped from V and 0 bases from J, the junction kept 11 bases outside the gene matches. Per germline, CDR1 SGHVS and CDR2 FQNEAQ. The length of the CDR3 is 19 residues. CDR3 protein: CASSSKRDRGFANTGELFF. CDR3 bases: TGTGCCAGCAGCTCAAAACGGGACAGGGGTTTTGCGAACACCGGGGAGCTGTTTTTT.

The genes are TRBV5-6 and TRBJ1-1; 8 bases match TRBD1. Trimming removed 2 bases from V and 2 bases from J; junction bases left unmatched: 5. Germline V CDR1 and CDR2: SGHDT, YYEEEE. CDR3 size: 15 residues. CDR3 in DNA: TGTGCCAGCAGCTTAATTGACAGGGGTAACACTGAAGCTTTCTTT. Its translation is CASSLIDRGNTEAFF. Using reference TRBV5-6 and TRBJ1-1 for the parts outside the CDR3, the full variable domain is DAGVTQSPTHLIKTRGQQVTLRCSPKSGHDTVSWYQQALGQGPQFIFQYYEEEERQRGNFPDRFSGHQFPNYSSELNVNALLLGDSALYLCASSLIDRGNTEAFFGQGTRLTVV.